This T cell receptor beta chain was captured by sequencing in a study of PD-L1 blockade in urothelial cancer. As for the study in general: Median T cell yield per blood sample was 140,000 to 150,000 cells.

Only in-frame clones appear in the TCRdb table, and some are missing; sequencing was by immunoSEQ multiplex PCR. Of 56,000 or so clones in the sample, around 86% were seen once. Time point described: pretreatment peripheral blood. CDR1 and CDR2 from the germline V gene are SGHRS and YFSETQ. CDR3 length equals 13 residues. V was shortened by 0 bases and J by 3 bases, with 6 bases between the two germline ends. The source material was PBMCs, sampled around atezolizumab (anti-PD-L1) treatment. The gene calls are TRBV5-1 and TRBJ1-2; D remains unclear. The clonotype was recovered from a man aged 65 to 85 with urothelial cancer. The CDR3 protein is CASSLDSYYGYTF. Here the CDR3 DNA reads TGCGCCAGCAGCTTGGACAGCTACTATGGCTACACCTTC.